What follows is one T cell receptor beta chain and its context. Treatment given: around 19 received Ad26.COV2.S at low or high dose, single or two shots; roughly five received placebo; per-sample allocation not given. Material that was analyzed had been drawn on day 63 after the first vaccine or placebo injection. These data belong to a study of Ad26.COV2.S vaccination and SARS-CoV-2 variants. Study summary: Donor got 5x10^10 or 1x10^11 viral particles of Ad26.COV2.S.

This CDR3 has 16 amino acids. In germline, CDR1 is MNHEY, CDR2 SVGAGI. Unmatched junction bases numbered 8, after V lost 2 bases and J lost 7 bases. Sequencing was performed with immunoSEQ multiplex PCR; in TCRdb, only in-frame clones are kept and a portion is missing. The sample lists some 450,000 clones, about 90% occurring once. The input for sequencing was peripheral blood, taken in a trial of Ad26.COV2.S vaccine versus placebo. The TCR originated in a person aged 18-65 years who received the Ad26.COV2.S COVID-19 vaccine or a placebo. The chain carries TRBV6-5 and TRBJ2-1; TRBD2 matches 10 bases. In nucleotides, the CDR3 is TGTGCCAGCAGTTACGCACTAGCGGGATTGAAAAATGAGCAGTTCTTC. The encoded protein is CASSYALAGLKNEQFF.